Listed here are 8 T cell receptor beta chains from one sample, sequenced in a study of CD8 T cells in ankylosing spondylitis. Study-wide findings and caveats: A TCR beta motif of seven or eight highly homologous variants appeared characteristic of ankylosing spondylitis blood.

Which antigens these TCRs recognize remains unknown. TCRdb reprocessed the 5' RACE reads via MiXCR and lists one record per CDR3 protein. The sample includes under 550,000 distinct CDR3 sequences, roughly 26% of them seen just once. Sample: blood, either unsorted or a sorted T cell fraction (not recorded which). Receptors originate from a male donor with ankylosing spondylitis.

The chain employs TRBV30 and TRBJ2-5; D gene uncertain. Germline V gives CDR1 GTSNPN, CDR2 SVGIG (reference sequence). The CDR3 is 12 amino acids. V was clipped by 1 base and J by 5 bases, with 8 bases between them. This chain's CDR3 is CAWSGMWETQYF. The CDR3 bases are TGTGCCTGGAGTGGAATGTGGGAGACCCAGTACTTC.

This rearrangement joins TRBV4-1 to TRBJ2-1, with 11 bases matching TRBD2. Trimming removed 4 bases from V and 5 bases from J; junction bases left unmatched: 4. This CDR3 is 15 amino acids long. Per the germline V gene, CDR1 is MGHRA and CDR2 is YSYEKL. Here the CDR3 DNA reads TGCGCCAGCAGCCCGGGACTAGCGGCCAACAATGAGCAGTTCTTC. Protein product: CASSPGLAANNEQFF.

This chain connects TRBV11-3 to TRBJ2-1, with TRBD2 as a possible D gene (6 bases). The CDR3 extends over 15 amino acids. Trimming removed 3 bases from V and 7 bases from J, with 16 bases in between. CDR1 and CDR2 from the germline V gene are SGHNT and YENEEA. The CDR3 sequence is CASSFGGGARNEQFF. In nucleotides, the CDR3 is TGTGCCAGCAGCTTTGGGGGAGGAGCGAGGAATGAGCAGTTCTTC.

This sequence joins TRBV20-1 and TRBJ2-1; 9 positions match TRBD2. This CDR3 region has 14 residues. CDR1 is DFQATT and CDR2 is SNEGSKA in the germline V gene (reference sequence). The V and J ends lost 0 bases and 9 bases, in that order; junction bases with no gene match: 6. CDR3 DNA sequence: TGCAGTGCTAGAGAGGCTAGCGGGATCGGTGAGCAGTTCTTC. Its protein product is CSAREASGIGEQFF.

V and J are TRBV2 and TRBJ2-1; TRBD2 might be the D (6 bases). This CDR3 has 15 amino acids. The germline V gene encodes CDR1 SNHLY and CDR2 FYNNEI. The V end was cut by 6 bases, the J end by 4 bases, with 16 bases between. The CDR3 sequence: CASSRDLSLYNEQFF. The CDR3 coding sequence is TGTGCCAGCAGCCGGGACTTGTCCCTATACAATGAGCAGTTCTTC.

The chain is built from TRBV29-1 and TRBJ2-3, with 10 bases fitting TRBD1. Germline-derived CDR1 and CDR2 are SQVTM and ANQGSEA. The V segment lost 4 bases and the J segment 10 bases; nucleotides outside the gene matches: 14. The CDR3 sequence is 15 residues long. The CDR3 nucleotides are TGCAGCGTTGGAGACAGGGGGCGCGCTAGCTTGGCGCAGTATTTT. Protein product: CSVGDRGRASLAQYF.

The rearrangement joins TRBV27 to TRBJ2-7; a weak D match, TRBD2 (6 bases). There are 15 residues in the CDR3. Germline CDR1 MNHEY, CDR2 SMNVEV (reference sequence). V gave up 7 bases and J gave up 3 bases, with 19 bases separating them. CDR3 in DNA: TGTGCCAGCAAGAATCGGGCGGGATCCCTCTACGAGCAGTACTTC. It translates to CASKNRAGSLYEQYF.

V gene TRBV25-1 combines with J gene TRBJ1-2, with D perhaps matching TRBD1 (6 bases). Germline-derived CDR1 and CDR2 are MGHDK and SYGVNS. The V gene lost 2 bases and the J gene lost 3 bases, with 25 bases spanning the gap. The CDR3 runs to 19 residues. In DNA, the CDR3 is TGTGCCAGCAGTGAAACAATTGGACAGTTAACACCCCTTTACTATGGCTACACCTTC. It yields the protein CASSETIGQLTPLYYGYTF.